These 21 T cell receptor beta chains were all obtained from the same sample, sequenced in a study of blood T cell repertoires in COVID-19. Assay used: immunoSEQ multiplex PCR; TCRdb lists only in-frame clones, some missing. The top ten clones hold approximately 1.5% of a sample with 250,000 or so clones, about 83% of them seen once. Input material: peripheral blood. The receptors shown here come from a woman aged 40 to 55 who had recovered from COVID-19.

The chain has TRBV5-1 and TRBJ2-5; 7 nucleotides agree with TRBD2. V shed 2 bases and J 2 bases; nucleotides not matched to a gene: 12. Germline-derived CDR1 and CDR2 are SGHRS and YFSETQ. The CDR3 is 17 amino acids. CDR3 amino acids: CASSLQPSGGTQETQYF. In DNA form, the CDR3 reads TGCGCCAGCAGCTTACAGCCTAGCGGAGGGACGCAAGAGACCCAGTACTTC.

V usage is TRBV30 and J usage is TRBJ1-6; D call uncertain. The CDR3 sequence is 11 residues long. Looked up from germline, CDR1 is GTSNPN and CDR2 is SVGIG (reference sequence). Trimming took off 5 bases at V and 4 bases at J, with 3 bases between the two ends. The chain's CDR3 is CAWQYNSPLHF. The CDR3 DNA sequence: TGTGCCTGGCAGTATAATTCACCCCTCCACTTT.

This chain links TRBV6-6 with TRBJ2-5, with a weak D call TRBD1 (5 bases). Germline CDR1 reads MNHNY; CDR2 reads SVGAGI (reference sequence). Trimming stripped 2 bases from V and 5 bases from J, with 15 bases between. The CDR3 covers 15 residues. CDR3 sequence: CASSYRGVGAETQYF. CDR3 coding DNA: TGTGCCAGCAGTTACCGAGGTGTAGGGGCGGAGACCCAGTACTTC.

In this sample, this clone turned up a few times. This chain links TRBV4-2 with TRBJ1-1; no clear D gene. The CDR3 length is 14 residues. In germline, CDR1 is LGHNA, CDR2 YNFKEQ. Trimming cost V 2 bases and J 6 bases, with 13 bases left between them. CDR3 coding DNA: TGTGCCAGCAGCCAACCGGTTTATCAGGCTGAAGCTTTCTTT. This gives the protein CASSQPVYQAEAFF.

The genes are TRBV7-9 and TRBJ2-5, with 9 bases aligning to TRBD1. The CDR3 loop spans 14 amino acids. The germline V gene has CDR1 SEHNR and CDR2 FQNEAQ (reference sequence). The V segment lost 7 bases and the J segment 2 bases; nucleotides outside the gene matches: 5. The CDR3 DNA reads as TGTGCCAGCAACCCAGGACAGGGGCAAGAGACCCAGTACTTC. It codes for CASNPGQGQETQYF.

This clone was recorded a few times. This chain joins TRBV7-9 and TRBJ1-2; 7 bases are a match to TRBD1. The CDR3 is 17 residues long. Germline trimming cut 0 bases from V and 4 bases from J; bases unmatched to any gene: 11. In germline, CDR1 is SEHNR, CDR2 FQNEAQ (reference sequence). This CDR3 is CASSLASGQKDGYGYTF. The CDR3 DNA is TGTGCCAGCAGCTTAGCTTCGGGACAGAAGGACGGCTATGGCTACACCTTC.

CDR3 bases: TGTGCCTGGGGGCCCCCAGGGGTTCAGCCCCAGCATTTT. This encodes CAWGPPGVQPQHF. This chain links TRBV30 with TRBJ1-5, with D possibly TRBD1 on 6 matching bases. The CDR3 contains 13 residues. Germline V gives CDR1 GTSNPN, CDR2 SVGIG (reference sequence). Trimming removed 5 bases at V and 6 bases at J, with 14 bases between.

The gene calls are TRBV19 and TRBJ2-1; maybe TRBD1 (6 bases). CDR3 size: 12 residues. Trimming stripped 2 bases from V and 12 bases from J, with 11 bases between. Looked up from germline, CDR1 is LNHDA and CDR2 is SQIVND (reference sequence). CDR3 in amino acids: CASSITGFGQFF. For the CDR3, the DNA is TGTGCCAGTAGTATAACAGGGTTTGGGCAGTTCTTC.

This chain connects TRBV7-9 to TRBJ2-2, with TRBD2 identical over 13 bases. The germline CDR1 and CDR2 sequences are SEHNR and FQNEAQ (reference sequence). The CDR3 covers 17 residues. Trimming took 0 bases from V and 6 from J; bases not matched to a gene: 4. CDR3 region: CASSLAGLAGAPGELFF. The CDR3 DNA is TGTGCCAGCAGCTTAGCAGGACTAGCGGGGGCCCCCGGGGAGCTGTTTTTT.

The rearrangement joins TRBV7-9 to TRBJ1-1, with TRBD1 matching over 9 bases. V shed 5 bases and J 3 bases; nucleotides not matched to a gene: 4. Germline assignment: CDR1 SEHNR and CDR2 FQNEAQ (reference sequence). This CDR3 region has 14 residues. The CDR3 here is CASSEQGADTEAFF. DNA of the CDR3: TGTGCCAGCAGCGAACAGGGGGCGGACACTGAAGCTTTCTTT.

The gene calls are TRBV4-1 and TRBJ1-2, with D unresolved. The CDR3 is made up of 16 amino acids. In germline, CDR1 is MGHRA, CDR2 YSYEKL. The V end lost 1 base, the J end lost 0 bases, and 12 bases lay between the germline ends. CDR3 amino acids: CASSQGREIPNYGYTF. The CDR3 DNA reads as TGCGCCAGCAGCCAAGGGAGGGAGATCCCTAACTATGGCTACACCTTC.

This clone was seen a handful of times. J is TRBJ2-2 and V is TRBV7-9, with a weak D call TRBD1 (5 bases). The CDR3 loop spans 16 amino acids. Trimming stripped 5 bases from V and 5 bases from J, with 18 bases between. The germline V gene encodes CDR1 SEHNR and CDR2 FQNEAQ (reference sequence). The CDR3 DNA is TGTGCCAGCAGCCCGAGACAGTCACCCGAGACCGGGGAGCTGTTTTTT. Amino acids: CASSPRQSPETGELFF.

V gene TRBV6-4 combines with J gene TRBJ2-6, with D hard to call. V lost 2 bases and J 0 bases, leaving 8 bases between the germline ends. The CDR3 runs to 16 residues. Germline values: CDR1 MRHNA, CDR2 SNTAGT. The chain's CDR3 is CASSDQGDSGANVLTF. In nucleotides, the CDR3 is TGTGCCAGCAGTGACCAAGGAGACTCTGGGGCCAACGTCCTGACTTTC.

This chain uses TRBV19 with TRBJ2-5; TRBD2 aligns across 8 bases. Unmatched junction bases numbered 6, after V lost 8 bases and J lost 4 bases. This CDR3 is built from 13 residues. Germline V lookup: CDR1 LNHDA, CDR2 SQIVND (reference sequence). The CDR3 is CASRAGGLETQYF. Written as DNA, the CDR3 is TGTGCCAGTCGTGCGGGGGGATTAGAGACCCAGTACTTC.

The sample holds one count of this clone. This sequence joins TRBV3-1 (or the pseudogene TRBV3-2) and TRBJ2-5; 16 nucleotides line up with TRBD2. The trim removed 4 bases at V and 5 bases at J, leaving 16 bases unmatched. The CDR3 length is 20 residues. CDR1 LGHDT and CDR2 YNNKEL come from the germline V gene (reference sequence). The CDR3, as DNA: TGTGCCAGCAGCCCCCGTCCGGGGACTAGCGGGGGGGCAGGGGTGGAGACCCAGTACTTC. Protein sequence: CASSPRPGTSGGAGVETQYF.

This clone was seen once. This CDR3 reads CASSSGTGEAKNIQYF. CDR3 in DNA: TGTGCCAGCTCCTCCGGGACAGGGGAAGCCAAAAACATTCAGTACTTC. The V and J genes are TRBV18 and TRBJ2-4; 10 bases are shared with TRBD1. The germline V gene has CDR1 KGHSH and CDR2 LQKENI. Germline trimming cut 6 bases from V and 0 bases from J; bases unmatched to any gene: 5. The CDR3 is made up of 16 amino acids. Drawing the rest from reference TRBV18 and TRBJ2-4, the complete variable domain is NAGVMQNPRHLVRRRGQEARLRCSPMKGHSHVYWYRQLPEEGLKFMVYLQKENIIDESGMPKERFSAEFPKEGPSILRIQQVVRGDSAAYFCASSSGTGEAKNIQYFGAGTRLSVL.

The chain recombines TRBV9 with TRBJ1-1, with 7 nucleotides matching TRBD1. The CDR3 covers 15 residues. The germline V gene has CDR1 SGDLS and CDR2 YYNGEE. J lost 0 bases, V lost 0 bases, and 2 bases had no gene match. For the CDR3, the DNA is TGTGCCAGCAGCGTAGAAAGGGGGCTGAACACTGAAGCTTTCTTT. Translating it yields CASSVERGLNTEAFF.

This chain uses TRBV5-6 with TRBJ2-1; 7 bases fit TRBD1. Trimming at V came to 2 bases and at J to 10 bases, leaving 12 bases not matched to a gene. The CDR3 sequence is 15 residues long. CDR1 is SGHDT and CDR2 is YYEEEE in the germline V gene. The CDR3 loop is CASSFSEQGFLEQFF. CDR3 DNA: TGTGCCAGCAGCTTCTCGGAACAGGGGTTTCTCGAGCAGTTCTTC.

The DNA of the CDR3 is TGTGCCAGCAGTTCTGCCCGGGGTGAAAAACTGTTTTTT. This gives the protein CASSSARGEKLFF. The chain has TRBV27 and TRBJ1-4; D remains ambiguous. This CDR3 has 13 residues. Trimming left V 4 bases short and J 7 bases short, with 10 bases between. Germline-derived CDR1 and CDR2 are MNHEY and SMNVEV (reference sequence).

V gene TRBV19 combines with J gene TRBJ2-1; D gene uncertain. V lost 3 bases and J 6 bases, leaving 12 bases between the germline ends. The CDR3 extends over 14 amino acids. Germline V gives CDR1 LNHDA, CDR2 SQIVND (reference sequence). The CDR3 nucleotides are TGTGCCAGTAGTATTGGTCAGGTTAGCAATGAGCAGTTCTTC. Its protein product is CASSIGQVSNEQFF. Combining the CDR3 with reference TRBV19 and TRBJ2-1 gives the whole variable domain DGGITQSPKYLFRKEGQNVTLSCEQNLNHDAMYWYRQDPGQGLRLIYYSQIVNDFQKGDIAEGYSVSREKKESFPLTVTSAQKNPTAFYLCASSIGQVSNEQFFGPGTRLTVL.

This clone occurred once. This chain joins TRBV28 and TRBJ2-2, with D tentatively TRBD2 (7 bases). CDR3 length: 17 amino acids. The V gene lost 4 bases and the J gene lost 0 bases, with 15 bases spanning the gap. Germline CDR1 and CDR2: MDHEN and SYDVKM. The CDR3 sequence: CASSWRRGPTNTGELFF. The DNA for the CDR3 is TGTGCCAGCAGTTGGAGGCGGGGGCCCACGAACACCGGGGAGCTGTTTTTT.